Following are 8 T cell receptor beta chains from one sample sequenced in a study of human T cells and chemical hapten exposure. In TCRdb, the RACE reads were re-called with MiXCR into one record per CDR3 protein. This table holds approximately 340,000 distinct CDR3 sequences, about 7% found once. Indicated time point: patch test 1, 2 weeks after DPC sensitization. Stated treatment: therapeutic diphenylcyclopropenone sensitization with weekly scalp DPC. The specimen was whole blood, collected in connection with sensitization to the hapten diphenylcyclopropenone (DPC). The receptors stem from a woman younger than 30 with alopecia areata. Some clones in this sample may be carry-over from other donors' samples.

Notes on this clonotype: A junction boundary mismatches the germline segment, possibly from a read error. The chain uses TRBV20-1 and TRBJ2-7, with 10 bases aligning to TRBD1. Germline-derived CDR1 and CDR2 are DFQATT and SNEGSKA (reference sequence). The CDR3 totals 12 residues. The CDR3 sequence: CSARERMSGQGF. The CDR3 region has the DNA TGCAGTGCTAGAGAGAGGATGTCGGGACAGGGGTTC.

This rearrangement joins TRBV12-3 or TRBV12-4 to TRBJ1-5; D is unclear. The CDR3 sequence is 14 residues long. V was pared by 2 bases and J by 0 bases, with 5 bases between. The CDR3 here is CASSLRISNQPQHF. DNA of the CDR3: TGTGCCAGCAGTTTACGGATTAGCAATCAGCCCCAGCATTTT.

This clonotype was counted a few times. This CDR3 reads CASSTEARYNEQFF. In DNA form, the CDR3 reads TGTGCCAGCAGCACAGAGGCTAGATACAATGAGCAGTTCTTC. The chain links TRBV11-2 to TRBJ2-1, with D unresolved. V gave up 5 bases and J gave up 4 bases, with 12 bases separating them. CDR1 and CDR2 (germline): SGHAT, FQNNGV. The CDR3 spans 14 residues.

The J gene is TRBJ1-2, the V gene TRBV6-6; the D is unclear. Germline-derived CDR1 and CDR2 are MNHNY and SVGAGI (reference sequence). V was shortened by 4 bases and J by 3 bases, with 9 bases between the two germline ends. The CDR3 extends over 13 amino acids. The chain's CDR3 is CASSLESDYGYTF. The DNA of the CDR3 is TGTGCCAGCAGTTTGGAGAGCGACTATGGCTACACCTTC.

The J gene is TRBJ1-2, the V gene TRBV18; 11 bases are shared with TRBD1. Unmatched junction bases numbered 6, after V lost 3 bases and J lost 3 bases. This CDR3 region has 16 residues. The germline V gene encodes CDR1 KGHSH and CDR2 LQKENI. CDR3 in DNA: TGTGCCAGCTCACCGGACAGGGGGCAGGGGGACTATGGCTACACCTTC. As protein: CASSPDRGQGDYGYTF. Together with reference TRBV18 and TRBJ1-2, the CDR3 gives the full variable domain: NAGVMQNPRHLVRRRGQEARLRCSPMKGHSHVYWYRQLPEEGLKFMVYLQKENIIDESGMPKERFSAEFPKEGPSILRIQQVVRGDSAAYFCASSPDRGQGDYGYTFGSGTRLTVV.

V gene TRBV29-1 combines with J gene TRBJ1-1; no definite D call. CDR1 and CDR2 from the germline V gene are SQVTM and ANQGSEA. V lost 3 bases and J 0 bases, leaving 2 bases between the germline ends. The length of the CDR3 is 11 residues. This CDR3 reads CSVDMNTEAFF. The CDR3 DNA follows: TGCAGCGTTGATATGAACACTGAAGCTTTCTTT.

The chain employs TRBV28 and TRBJ2-5; 7 bases agree with TRBD2. CDR1 and CDR2 (germline): MDHEN, SYDVKM. V lost 4 bases and J lost 4; bases outside the gene matches: 6. The CDR3 length is 14 residues. The CDR3 protein is CASSSGGSIETQYF. CDR3 nucleotides: TGTGCCAGCAGTTCGGGGGGTAGCATAGAGACCCAGTACTTC. The whole variable domain, filled in from reference TRBV28 and TRBJ2-5, reads DVKVTQSSRYLVKRTGEKVFLECVQDMDHENMFWYRQDPGLGLRLIYFSYDVKMKEKGDIPEGYSVSREKKERFSLILESASTNQTSMYLCASSSGGSIETQYFGPGTRLLVL.

This clonotype was found many times. Germline and junction disagree at one end, which may indicate a read error. The V call is TRBV12-3 or TRBV12-4, the J call TRBJ1-2, with D unresolved. CDR3 length equals 13 residues. The CDR3 reads CASSLGQNYGYTF. Here the CDR3 DNA reads TGTGCCAGCAGCTTAGGCCAGAACTATGGCTACACCTTC.